This is a list of T cell receptor beta chains from one sample in a study of T cell responses to AZD1222 COVID-19 vaccine. The method was immunoSEQ multiplex PCR; TCRdb's version includes in-frame clones alone and lacks a portion of them. The sample holds under 130,000 clones, 82% seen once. Sequencing used peripheral blood, obtained on day 0 of AZD1222 vaccination. The origin of the receptors is an adult in good health. CDR3s include the opening cysteine and the closing phenylalanine or tryptophan. D genes are given only for firm matches. Clone size is stated in some rows and not others, as once, few, many or a class when expanded.

>TRBD1|TRBJ2-3|TRBV11-1|-
TGTGCCAGCAGCCCGAGGACAGGGCGGGCAGATACGCAGTATTTT
CASSPRTGRADTQYF
>-|TRBJ2-1|TRBV28|-
TGTGCCAGCAGTTCGGGCCGAGAGCAGTTCTTC
CASSSGREQFF
>TRBD1|TRBJ1-6|TRBV11-2|-
TGTGCCAGCAGCTTACAGCCAGGGGGGAATTCACCCCTCCACTTT
CASSLQPGGNSPLHF
>-|TRBJ2-2|TRBV11-1|-
TGTGCCAGCAGCTCGCAAAACACCGGGGAGCTGTTTTTT
CASSSQNTGELFF
>-|TRBJ1-5|TRBV30|-
TGTGCCTGGACAAGGGAGTCTTTCCAGCCCCAGCATTTT
CAWTRESFQPQHF
>-|TRBJ2-1|TRBV6-5|-
TGTGCCAGCAGTTACTATGGGCGGACATCTACAAATGAGCAGTTCTTC
CASSYYGRTSTNEQFF
>TRBD1|TRBJ1-2|TRBV7-2|few
TGTGCCAGCAGCCCGGGGACAGGGGGTGGCTATGGCTACACCTTC
CASSPGTGGGYGYTF
>-|TRBJ2-2|TRBV7-8|-
TGTGCCAGCACCCAAAGGGTCGGGGACACTAGAAACACCGGGGAGCTGTTTTTT
CASTQRVGDTRNTGELFF
>-|TRBJ1-4|TRBV11-2|few
TGTGCCAGCAGCTTATGGCCAGGACTTGCAACTAATGAAAAACTGTTTTTT
CASSLWPGLATNEKLFF
>-|TRBJ1-2|TRBV20-1|-
TGCAGTGCTAGTCACGGTTCTGTTAACTATGGCTACACCTTC
CSASHGSVNYGYTF
>-|TRBJ2-2|TRBV20-1|-
TGCAGTGCTAGTTCCAGGGAGCAGAACACCGGGGAGCTGTTTTTT
CSASSREQNTGELFF
>TRBD1|TRBJ1-5|TRBV7-6|-
TGTGCCAGCAGCTCGGGACAGGGGGGTGGAAGCAATCAGCCCCAGCATTTT
CASSSGQGGGSNQPQHF
>TRBD1|TRBJ1-4|TRBV19|-
TGTGCCACCAAATTCGGACAGGCTAATGAAAAACTGTTTTTT
CATKFGQANEKLFF
>-|TRBJ1-1|TRBV10-1|-
TGCGCCAGCAGTGAACCCCGGGACGGGAACACTGAAGCTTTCTTT
CASSEPRDGNTEAFF
>TRBD1|TRBJ1-1|TRBV6-5|-
TGTGCCAGCAGCCCACAGGGGTCCCTCACTGAAGCTTTCTTT
CASSPQGSLTEAFF
>TRBD2|TRBJ2-1|TRBV7-3|-
TGTGCCAGCAGCCTGGGGGGGATGCATGAGCAGTTCTTC
CASSLGGMHEQFF
>TRBD2|TRBJ2-4|TRBV2|once
TGTGCCAGCAGGAAGACTAGCGGGGGCAAAAACATTCAGTACTTC
CASRKTSGGKNIQYF
>-|TRBJ2-1|TRBV2|-
TGTGCCAGCAGTGAAACCGGGTCTACCTACAATGAGCAGTTCTTC
CASSETGSTYNEQFF
>-|TRBJ1-5|TRBV27|-
TGTGCCAGCAGTTTATTAGGCAGAAATCAGCCCCAGCATTTT
CASSLLGRNQPQHF
>-|TRBJ1-1|TRBV5-6|-
TGTGCCAGCAGCTTGGCAGGGACACTTGAAGCTTTCTTT
CASSLAGTLEAFF
>-|TRBJ1-1|TRBV4-3|-
TGCGCCAGCAGCCAATTCAAAACGGCATTCGGATTTAATGAAGCTTTCTTT
CASSQFKTAFGFNEAFF
>-|TRBJ1-1|TRBV6-2/TRBV6-3|-
TGTGCCAGCAGTGGAGGGGGAGAGGATACTGAAGCTTTCTTT
CASSGGGEDTEAFF
>TRBD1|TRBJ1-5|TRBV7-2|-
TGTGCCAGCAGCTTAGGGACAGGGGGACCCCAGCATTTT
CASSLGTGGPQHF
>-|TRBJ1-1|TRBV5-4|-
TGTGCCAGCAGCTTTGAGGTTATGAACACTGAAGCTTTCTTT
CASSFEVMNTEAFF
>TRBD1|TRBJ2-3|TRBV5-1|-
TGCGCCAGCAGCTTGGCCGGGCAGGGGGCAGATACGCAGTATTTT
CASSLAGQGADTQYF
>-|TRBJ2-3|TRBV5-1|-
TGCGCCAGCAGCTTGCTTACAGGCACAGATACGCAGTATTTT
CASSLLTGTDTQYF
>-|TRBJ1-6|TRBV5-1|-
TGCGCCAGCAGCCCGCGGGGGAGACTTGTAAATTCACCCCTCCACTTT
CASSPRGRLVNSPLHF
>-|TRBJ1-4|TRBV7-2|few
TGTGCCAGCAGCTTAGAAGCAGAGGAAAAACTGTTTTTT
CASSLEAEEKLFF
>TRBD2|TRBJ2-7|TRBV11-2|-
TGTGCCAGCAGCTTAGTTGGGACTACCTACGAGCAGTACTTC
CASSLVGTTYEQYF
>-|TRBJ1-6|TRBV30|-
TGTGCCTGGAGTGTGTTGGGTTCACCCCTCCACTTT
CAWSVLGSPLHF
>-|TRBJ2-7|TRBV7-8|-
TGTGCCAGCAGCTTAGTTCAGACCTACGAGCAGTACTTC
CASSLVQTYEQYF
>-|TRBJ1-5|TRBV19|once
TGTGCCAGTAACAAGCGGGGGTCCCCTCAGCCCCAGCATTTT
CASNKRGSPQPQHF